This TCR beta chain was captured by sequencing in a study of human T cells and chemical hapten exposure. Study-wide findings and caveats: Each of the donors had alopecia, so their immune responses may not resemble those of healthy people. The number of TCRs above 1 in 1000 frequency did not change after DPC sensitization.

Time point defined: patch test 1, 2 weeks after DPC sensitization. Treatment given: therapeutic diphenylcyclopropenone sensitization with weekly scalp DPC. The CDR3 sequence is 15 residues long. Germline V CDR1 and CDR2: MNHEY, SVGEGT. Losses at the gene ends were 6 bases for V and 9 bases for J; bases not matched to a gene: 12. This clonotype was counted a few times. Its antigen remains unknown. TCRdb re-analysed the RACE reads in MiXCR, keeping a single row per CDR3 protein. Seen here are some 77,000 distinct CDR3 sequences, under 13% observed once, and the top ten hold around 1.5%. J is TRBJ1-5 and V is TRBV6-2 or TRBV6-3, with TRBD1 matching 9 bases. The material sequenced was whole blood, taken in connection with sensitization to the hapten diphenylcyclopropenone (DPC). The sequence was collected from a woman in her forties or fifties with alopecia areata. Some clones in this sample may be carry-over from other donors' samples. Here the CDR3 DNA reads TGTGCCAGCAGACTGGACAGGGGAGGGTTGCGGCCCCAGCATTTT. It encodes CASRLDRGGLRPQHF.